The 27 T cell receptor beta chains presented below share a single source sample, sequenced in a study of T-cell memory formation after mild COVID-19 (dated by TCRdb to about 2021). Library generation was performed with 5' RACE. Instrument used: Illumina NovaSeq 6000. TCRdb reprocessing: public reads trimmed at Q25 with fastp, clones called with MiXCR, in-frame beta chains kept. All rows with the same CDR3 protein become a single entry with the most common DNA and genes. This sample holds about 110,000 distinct CDR3 sequences; roughly a sixth were observed only once. The ten biggest clones cover over 4.5% of the sample. Sample: PBMCs or a T cell subset sorted from them (not recorded which). Receptors originate from a man aged 18 to 30 who had mild COVID-19 (a few samples of this study predate the infection). The sample titles of this study are shuffled in the database, so cell type and time point are left out; the donor was told from shared clones.

This clonotype turned up a few times. The chain links TRBV7-2 to TRBJ2-3; D assignment may be TRBD1 or TRBD2 (5 bases each). V lost 1 base and J 6 bases, leaving 8 bases between the germline ends. The CDR3 length is 13 residues. CDR1 and CDR2 from the germline V gene are SGHTA and FQGNSA. In DNA form, the CDR3 reads TGTGCCAGCAGCTTAGACAGGAGGGATACGCAGTATTTT. It translates to CASSLDRRDTQYF.

This clonotype was recorded a few times. V is TRBV27 and J is TRBJ1-4; 7 bases fit TRBD1. The germline V gene has CDR1 MNHEY and CDR2 SMNVEV (reference sequence). The CDR3 runs to 14 residues. The ends lost 10 bases at V and 0 bases at J; junction bases unmatched: 5. The CDR3 here is CATRGTATNEKLFF. The CDR3 nucleotides are TGTGCCACCCGAGGGACAGCAACTAATGAAAAACTGTTTTTT.

This chain links TRBV2 with TRBJ2-3, with D maybe TRBD2 (5 bases). V lost 6 bases and J lost 3, with 28 bases in between. The CDR3 is 19 amino acids. Germline CDR1 is SNHLY and CDR2 is FYNNEI. The CDR3 reads CASSATLGAAGGPTDTQYF. The CDR3 DNA reads TGTGCCAGCAGCGCCACCCTAGGAGCGGCGGGCGGGCCAACAGATACGCAGTATTTT.

In its sample, this clonotype was seen once. The chain couples TRBV7-2 to TRBJ1-4; D gene uncertain. Trimming cost V 2 bases and J 7 bases, with 8 bases left between them. The length of the CDR3 is 13 residues. CDR1 is SGHTA and CDR2 is FQGNSA in the germline V gene. The CDR3 loop reads CASSLRGLEKLFF. The CDR3 DNA reads TGTGCCAGCAGCTTACGAGGACTTGAAAAACTGTTTTTT.

This clonotype was observed many times. The V and J genes are TRBV5-1 and TRBJ2-5, with 9 nucleotides matching TRBD2. The CDR3 extends over 16 amino acids. The V segment lost 5 bases and the J segment 2 bases; nucleotides outside the gene matches: 10. In germline, CDR1 is SGHRS, CDR2 YFSETQ. CDR3 residues: CASRPQTSGTQETQYF. In nucleotides, the CDR3 is TGCGCCAGCAGACCCCAGACTAGCGGAACACAAGAGACCCAGTACTTC. Full variable domain (outside the CDR3, taken from reference TRBV5-1 and TRBJ2-5): KAGVTQTPRYLIKTRGQQVTLSCSPISGHRSVSWYQQTPGQGLQFLFEYFSETQRNKGNFPGRFSGRQFSNSRSEMNVSTLELGDSALYLCASRPQTSGTQETQYFGPGTRLLVL.

This clonotype has just a few counts. This sequence joins TRBV7-3 and TRBJ2-5, with D uncertain. The CDR3 length is 13 residues. The V and J ends lost 0 bases and 4 bases respectively, with 6 bases between them. Germline values: CDR1 SGHTA, CDR2 FQGTGA. Here the CDR3 DNA reads TGTGCCAGCAGCTTAACATTTTCAGAGACCCAGTACTTC. This gives the protein CASSLTFSETQYF.

This clonotype was seen more than once but under ten times. The chain couples TRBV11-2 to TRBJ2-5; no reliable D call. V lost 3 bases to trimming and J lost 2 bases, with 10 bases between them. The CDR3 runs 14 residues. The germline V gene encodes CDR1 SGHAT and CDR2 FQNNGV. DNA of the CDR3: TGTGCCAGCAGCTTCGGCGCGGTTCAAGAGACCCAGTACTTC. Residues: CASSFGAVQETQYF. The full variable domain, completed using reference TRBV11-2 and TRBJ2-5, is EAGVAQSPRYKIIEKRQSVAFWCNPISGHATLYWYQQILGQGPKLLIQFQNNGVVDDSQLPKDRFSAERLKGVDSTLKIQPAKLEDSAVYLCASSFGAVQETQYFGPGTRLLVL.

The table lists this clonotype with a count of one. The V gene is TRBV5-5, the J gene TRBJ1-2, with a weak D call TRBD1 (6 bases). Trimming took 1 base from V and 2 from J, leaving 9 bases between them. CDR3 length: 14 amino acids. The V gene's germline CDR1 is SGHKS and CDR2 YYEKEE (reference sequence). The CDR3 bases are TGTGCCAGCAGCTTGCCGACAGGCAACTATGGCTACACCTTC. It codes for CASSLPTGNYGYTF.

The chain joins TRBV29-1 to TRBJ1-4, with D unclear. The V and J ends lost 4 bases and 6 bases respectively, with 12 bases between them. Germline loops: CDR1 SQVTM, CDR2 ANQGSEA. The CDR3 is made up of 13 amino acids. The CDR3 DNA sequence: TGCAGCGTTGGAGTGGGGAACTATGAAAAACTGTTTTTT. Translated: CSVGVGNYEKLFF.

The chain is built from TRBV5-1 and TRBJ2-3, with TRBD2 matching 11 bases. The CDR3 loop spans 15 amino acids. Germline CDR1 and CDR2: SGHRS and YFSETQ. Losses at the gene ends were 2 bases for V and 3 bases for J; bases not matched to a gene: 2. The CDR3 nucleotides read TGCGCCAGCAGCTTACTAGCGGGGGTGACAGATACGCAGTATTTT. Amino acids: CASSLLAGVTDTQYF.

This clonotype was counted at least ten times. The CDR3 region has the DNA TGTGCCAGCAGCCCCAGGGATACGCAGTATTTT. This translates into CASSPRDTQYF. The gene calls are TRBV12-3 or TRBV12-4 and TRBJ2-3; D not resolved. This CDR3 has 11 amino acids. The ends were cut back, 6 bases at V and 6 bases at J, with 7 bases in the middle.

The J gene is TRBJ2-7, the V gene TRBV4-3, with D maybe TRBD1 (6 bases). This CDR3 has 16 amino acids. Trimming shortened V by 1 base and J by 3 bases, and 16 bases separated the two germline ends. Germline CDR1 reads LGHNA; CDR2 reads YSLEER. The CDR3 region is CASSQVQGGPDYEQYF. CDR3 DNA sequence: TGCGCCAGCAGCCAAGTACAGGGTGGCCCCGACTACGAGCAGTACTTC.

The chain uses TRBV2 and TRBJ1-6; D might be TRBD1 (6 bases). This CDR3 contains 13 residues. Germline CDR1 reads SNHLY; CDR2 reads FYNNEI. Trimming took off 6 bases at V and 8 bases at J, with 11 bases between the two ends. The CDR3 loop reads CASRDNRDSPLHF. CDR3 sequence (DNA): TGTGCCAGCAGAGATAACAGGGATTCACCCCTCCACTTT.

This clonotype was recorded a few times. The V and J genes are TRBV12-3 or TRBV12-4 and TRBJ2-7, with D possibly being TRBD1 (5 bases). CDR3 length: 13 amino acids. Deletions cut 3 bases from V and 6 bases from J, with 12 bases between. This CDR3 reads CASSFQGGFEQYF. DNA of the CDR3: TGTGCCAGCAGTTTCCAGGGCGGATTCGAGCAGTACTTC.

This clonotype was seen only a few times. The genes are TRBV4-1 and TRBJ1-4; 9 bases fit TRBD1. In germline, CDR1 is MGHRA, CDR2 YSYEKL. V shed 0 bases and J 11 bases; nucleotides not matched to a gene: 4. The CDR3 contains 14 residues. CDR3 residues: CASSQDGTGRKLFF. The CDR3 nucleotides read TGCGCCAGCAGCCAAGATGGGACAGGGCGGAAACTGTTTTTT.

In its sample, this clonotype was seen many times. J is TRBJ2-7 and V is TRBV6-2 or TRBV6-3; D gene unclear. The CDR3 totals 14 residues. Looked up from germline, CDR1 is MNHEY and CDR2 is SVGEGT. The V end was cut by 0 bases, the J end by 9 bases, with 15 bases between. In DNA form, the CDR3 reads TGTGCCAGCAGTTACTCGGATGGGCAACCCGTGCAGTACTTC. As protein: CASSYSDGQPVQYF.

The V gene is TRBV5-1, the J gene TRBJ2-1; TRBD1 matches 11 bases. The CDR3 has 16 amino acids. CDR1 and CDR2 (germline): SGHRS, YFSETQ. Trimming at V came to 6 bases and at J to 2 bases, leaving 7 bases not matched to a gene. In DNA, the CDR3 is TGCGCCAGCAAGAGGACAGGGGGCGGCGCCTACAATGAGCAGTTCTTC. It codes for CASKRTGGGAYNEQFF.

This clonotype was seen a handful of times. This sequence joins TRBV5-6 and TRBJ2-7; 8 nucleotides agree with TRBD2. Germline V gene sequence: CDR1 SGHDT, CDR2 YYEEEE. V trimming: 2 bases; J trimming: 2 bases; junction bases outside the gene matches: 6. This CDR3 spans 15 amino acids. CDR3 in DNA: TGTGCCAGCAGCTTAGGACTAGCTACTACCTACGAGCAGTACTTC. Translated, it gives CASSLGLATTYEQYF.

There are a few counts of this clonotype. This sequence joins TRBV7-2 and TRBJ1-5, with D possibly TRBD1 on 6 matching bases. V was pared by 1 base and J by 9 bases, with 10 bases between. This CDR3 region has 13 residues. Germline assignment: CDR1 SGHTA and CDR2 FQGNSA. CDR3 DNA: TGTGCCAGCAGCTTAGAAGCCAGGGGGCCCCAGCATTTT. Its protein product is CASSLEARGPQHF.

This sequence joins TRBV2 and TRBJ2-4; no definite D call. CDR3 length: 14 amino acids. Trimming pared 6 bases from V and 7 bases from J, leaving 16 bases between. Germline V CDR1 and CDR2: SNHLY, FYNNEI. CDR3 sequence (DNA): TGTGCCAGCAGCCAAACCTCAATCGGTAACATTCAGTACTTC. Its translation is CASSQTSIGNIQYF.

The chain joins TRBV5-1 to TRBJ2-1, with a possible D match to TRBD1 (5 bases). CDR3 length: 15 residues. V lost 5 bases and J 5 bases, leaving 17 bases between the germline ends. Germline V lookup: CDR1 SGHRS, CDR2 YFSETQ. CDR3 sequence (DNA): TGCGCCAGCAGTTTGATGGACACCACCAACAATGAGCAGTTCTTC. This sequence encodes CASSLMDTTNNEQFF.

This clonotype was seen repeatedly, ten times or more. The chain's CDR3 is CASSLDREASPLHF. CDR3 in DNA: TGTGCCAGCAGTTTGGACAGGGAGGCTTCACCCCTCCACTTT. The chain recombines TRBV12-3 or TRBV12-4 with TRBJ1-6; 8 bases align to TRBD1. The length of the CDR3 is 14 residues. The V gene end was trimmed by 3 bases and the J gene end by 9 bases; junction bases not matched to a gene: 4.

The chain recombines TRBV24-1 with TRBJ1-1; D is possibly TRBD1 (5 bases). The V gene's germline CDR1 is KGHDR and CDR2 SFDVKD. The germline V and J ends were trimmed by 7 bases and 3 bases, with 11 bases remaining between them. This CDR3 is built from 13 residues. CDR3 loop: CATRQGGDTEAFF. The CDR3 nucleotides are TGTGCCACCAGGCAGGGAGGTGACACTGAAGCTTTCTTT.

The sample holds a few counts of this clonotype. V usage is TRBV20-1 and J usage is TRBJ2-1, with D maybe TRBD1 (7 bases). The germline V and J ends were trimmed by 6 bases and 4 bases, with 19 bases remaining between them. This CDR3 has 15 residues. Germline V lookup: CDR1 DFQATT, CDR2 SNEGSKA (reference sequence). The CDR3 nucleotides read TGCAGTGCCATCCACGCGGGACAGCGATACAATGAGCAGTTCTTC. As protein: CSAIHAGQRYNEQFF.

The rearrangement uses TRBV3-1 and TRBJ1-6; no reliable D call. The CDR3 covers 18 residues. The V end was cut by 4 bases, the J end by 0 bases, with 16 bases between. The germline V gene has CDR1 LGHDT and CDR2 YNNKEL (reference sequence). CDR3: CASSPYPPGSSYNSPLHF. The CDR3 DNA reads TGTGCCAGCAGCCCGTACCCGCCGGGGAGCTCCTATAATTCACCCCTCCACTTT.

This clonotype was seen repeatedly, ten times or more. This chain joins TRBV30 and TRBJ2-3; D is perhaps TRBD1 (6 bases). The germline V gene has CDR1 GTSNPN and CDR2 SVGIG (reference sequence). This CDR3 contains 13 residues. V shed 4 bases and J shed 2 bases, with 10 bases lying between them. This CDR3 reads CAWNRDFTDTQYF. CDR3 nucleotide sequence: TGTGCCTGGAACAGGGATTTCACAGATACGCAGTATTTT. The variable domain in full, completed from reference TRBV30 and TRBJ2-3, reads SQTIHQWPATLVQPVGSPLSLECTVEGTSNPNLYWYRQAAGRGLQLLFYSVGIGQISSEVPQNLSASRPQDRQFILSSKKLLLSDSGFYLCAWNRDFTDTQYFGPGTRLTVL.

This clonotype was seen ten or more times. The gene calls are TRBV5-8 and TRBJ2-3; either TRBD1 or TRBD2 may supply D (5 bases each). The V gene's germline CDR1 is SGHTS and CDR2 YDEGEE. Between the trimmed V and J ends, which lost 4 bases and 6 bases, there was a span of 15 bases. The CDR3 contains 14 residues. The CDR3 sequence is CASSPGRLRDTQYF. The CDR3 coding sequence is TGTGCCAGCAGCCCGGGACGGCTGCGGGATACGCAGTATTTT.